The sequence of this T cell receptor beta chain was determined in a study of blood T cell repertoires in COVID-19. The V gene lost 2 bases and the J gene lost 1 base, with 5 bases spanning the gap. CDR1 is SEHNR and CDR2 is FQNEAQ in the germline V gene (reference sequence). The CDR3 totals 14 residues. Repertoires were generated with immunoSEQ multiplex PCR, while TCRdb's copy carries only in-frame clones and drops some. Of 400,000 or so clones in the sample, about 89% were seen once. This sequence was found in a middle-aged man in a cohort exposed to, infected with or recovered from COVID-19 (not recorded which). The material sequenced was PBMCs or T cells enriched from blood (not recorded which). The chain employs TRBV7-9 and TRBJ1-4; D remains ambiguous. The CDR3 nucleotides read TGTGCCAGCAGCTTACCCGGAACTAATGAAAAACTGTTTTTT. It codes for CASSLPGTNEKLFF. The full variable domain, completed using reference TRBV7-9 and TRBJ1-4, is DTGVSQNPRHKITKRGQNVTFRCDPISEHNRLYWYRQTLGQGPEFLTYFQNEAQLEKSRLLSDRFSAERPKGSFSTLEIQRTEQGDSAMYLCASSLPGTNEKLFFGSGTQLSVL.